The 5 T cell receptor beta chains presented below share a single source sample, sequenced in a study of neurological immune-mediated disorders. TCRdb analysed the 5' RACE reads with MiXCR anew, one entry per CDR3 protein. Here the sample spans 75,000 to 95,000 distinct CDR3 sequences, roughly a sixth being singletons. Input material: PBMCs. The receptors stem from a woman in her thirties or forties in good health.

This clonotype came up a few times. This rearrangement joins TRBV20-1 to TRBJ1-2; tentative D call: TRBD1 (5 bases). Germline CDR1 and CDR2: DFQATT and SNEGSKA (reference sequence). There are 13 residues in the CDR3. V was shortened by 3 bases and J by 4 bases, with 12 bases between the two germline ends. The CDR3 spells CSARVGTAYGYTF. The CDR3 DNA reads as TGCAGTGCTAGGGTTGGGACGGCCTATGGCTACACCTTC.

This clonotype was detected many times. The V call is TRBV20-1, the J call TRBJ2-5; a possible D gene is TRBD1 (5 bases). The V end was cut by 5 bases, the J end by 2 bases, with 12 bases between. The CDR3 has 13 amino acids. The V gene's germline CDR1 is DFQATT and CDR2 SNEGSKA (reference sequence). The CDR3 loop is CSAPPTAQETQYF. In nucleotides, the CDR3 is TGCAGTGCTCCTCCGACAGCACAAGAGACCCAGTACTTC.

Worth noting for this clonotype: Its ends do not fully match the called genes, so a read error is possible. The chain couples TRBV12-3 or TRBV12-4 to TRBJ2-3, with D uncertain. This CDR3 spans 10 amino acids. The CDR3: CASRRDTKYF. CDR3 DNA sequence: TGTGCCAGCAGGAGAGATACGAAGTATTTT.

This clonotype has a count of ten or more. The gene calls are TRBV10-3 and TRBJ2-2, with D possibly matching TRBD1 (6 bases). CDR1 ENHRY and CDR2 SYGVKD come from the germline V gene. The CDR3 extends over 14 amino acids. V lost 7 bases and J lost 2, with 11 bases in between. The CDR3 is CAINQGLNTGELFF. The CDR3 coding sequence is TGTGCCATCAATCAGGGGTTAAACACCGGGGAGCTGTTTTTT.

In its sample, this clonotype was seen many times. V and J are TRBV12-3 or TRBV12-4 and TRBJ1-3, with 8 positions matching TRBD1. The CDR3 runs 15 residues. After removal of 6 bases from V and 0 bases from J, the junction contained 4 bases not matched to a gene. CDR3 in amino acids: CASSDTGGSGNTIYF. CDR3 bases: TGTGCCAGCAGCGATACAGGGGGCTCTGGAAACACCATATATTTT.